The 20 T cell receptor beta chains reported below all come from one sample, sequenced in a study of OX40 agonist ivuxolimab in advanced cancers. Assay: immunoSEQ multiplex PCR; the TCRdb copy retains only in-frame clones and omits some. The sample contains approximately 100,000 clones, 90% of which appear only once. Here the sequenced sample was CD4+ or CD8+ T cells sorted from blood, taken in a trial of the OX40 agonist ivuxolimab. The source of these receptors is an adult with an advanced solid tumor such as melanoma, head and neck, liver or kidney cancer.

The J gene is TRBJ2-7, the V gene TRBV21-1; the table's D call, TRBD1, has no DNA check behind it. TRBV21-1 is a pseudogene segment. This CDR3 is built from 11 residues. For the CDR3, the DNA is TGTGCCAGCAGCAAGGGCAACGAGCAGTACTTC. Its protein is CASSKGNEQYF.

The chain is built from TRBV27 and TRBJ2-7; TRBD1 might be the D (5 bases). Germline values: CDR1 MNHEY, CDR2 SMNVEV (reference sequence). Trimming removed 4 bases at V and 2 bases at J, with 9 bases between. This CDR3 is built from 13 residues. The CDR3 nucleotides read TGTGCCAGCAGTTATCCAGGGACCTACGAGCAGTACTTC. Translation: CASSYPGTYEQYF.

Here the CDR3 reads CASSPPLAGGYNEQFF. The CDR3 region has the DNA TGTGCCAGCAGCCCACCATTAGCGGGGGGCTACAATGAGCAGTTCTTC. The V call is TRBV5-4, the J call TRBJ2-1; TRBD2 agrees at 10 bases. This CDR3 region has 16 residues. After removal of 4 bases from V and 3 bases from J, the junction contained 7 bases not matched to a gene. The germline V gene has CDR1 SGHNT and CDR2 YYREEE (reference sequence).

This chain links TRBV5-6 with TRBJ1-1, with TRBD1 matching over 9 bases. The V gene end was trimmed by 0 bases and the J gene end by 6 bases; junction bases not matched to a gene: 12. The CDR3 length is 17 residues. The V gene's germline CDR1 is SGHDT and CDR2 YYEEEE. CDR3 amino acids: CASSLATTGGSLSEAFF. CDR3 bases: TGTGCCAGCAGCTTGGCCACGACAGGGGGAAGTCTGTCTGAAGCTTTCTTT. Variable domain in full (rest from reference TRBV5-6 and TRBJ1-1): DAGVTQSPTHLIKTRGQQVTLRCSPKSGHDTVSWYQQALGQGPQFIFQYYEEEERQRGNFPDRFSGHQFPNYSSELNVNALLLGDSALYLCASSLATTGGSLSEAFFGQGTRLTVV.

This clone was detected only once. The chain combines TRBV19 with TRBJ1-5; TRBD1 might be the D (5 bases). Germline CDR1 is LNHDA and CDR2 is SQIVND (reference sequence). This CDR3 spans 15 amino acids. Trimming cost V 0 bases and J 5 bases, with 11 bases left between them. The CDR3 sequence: CASSIDPRGHQPQHF. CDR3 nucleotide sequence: TGTGCCAGTAGTATAGATCCGAGGGGCCATCAGCCCCAGCATTTT.

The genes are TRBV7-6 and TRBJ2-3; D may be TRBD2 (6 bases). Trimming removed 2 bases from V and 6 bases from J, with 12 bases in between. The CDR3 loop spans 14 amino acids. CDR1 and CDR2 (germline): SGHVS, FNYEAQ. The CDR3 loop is CASSLRRGADTQYF. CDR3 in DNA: TGTGCCAGCAGCTTAAGGCGGGGTGCCGATACGCAGTATTTT.

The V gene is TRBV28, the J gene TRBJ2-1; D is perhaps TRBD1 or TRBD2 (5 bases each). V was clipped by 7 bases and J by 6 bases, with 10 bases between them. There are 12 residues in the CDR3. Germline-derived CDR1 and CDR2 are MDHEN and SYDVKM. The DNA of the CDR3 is TGTGCCAGCAATTGGGACGTCAATGAGCAGTTCTTC. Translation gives CASNWDVNEQFF.

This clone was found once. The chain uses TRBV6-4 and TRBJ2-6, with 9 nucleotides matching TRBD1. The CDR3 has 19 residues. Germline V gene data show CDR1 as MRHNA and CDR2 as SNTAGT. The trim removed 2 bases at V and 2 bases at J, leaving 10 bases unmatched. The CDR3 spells CASSDGTGTGITGANVLTF. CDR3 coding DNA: TGTGCCAGCAGTGACGGCACCGGGACAGGGATCACTGGGGCCAACGTCCTGACTTTC.

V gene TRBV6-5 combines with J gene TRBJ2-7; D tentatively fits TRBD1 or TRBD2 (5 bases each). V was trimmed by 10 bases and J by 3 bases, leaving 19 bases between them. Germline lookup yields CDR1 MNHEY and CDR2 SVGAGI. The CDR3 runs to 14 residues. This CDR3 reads CAIGVGGIGYEQYF. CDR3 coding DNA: TGTGCCATCGGAGTTGGGGGAATCGGCTACGAGCAGTACTTC.

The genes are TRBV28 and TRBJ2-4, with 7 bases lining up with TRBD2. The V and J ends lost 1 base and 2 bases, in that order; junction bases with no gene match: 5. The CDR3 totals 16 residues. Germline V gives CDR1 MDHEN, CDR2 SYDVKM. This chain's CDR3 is CASSLYGGSPKNIQYF. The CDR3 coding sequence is TGTGCCAGCAGTTTATACGGGGGGAGTCCCAAAAACATTCAGTACTTC.

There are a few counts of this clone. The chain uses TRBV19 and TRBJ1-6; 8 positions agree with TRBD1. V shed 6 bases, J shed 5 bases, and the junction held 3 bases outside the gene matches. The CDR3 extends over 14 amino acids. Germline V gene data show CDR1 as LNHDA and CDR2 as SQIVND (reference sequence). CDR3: CASRTGEHNSPLHF. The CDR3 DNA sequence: TGTGCCAGTAGGACAGGGGAACATAATTCACCCCTCCACTTT. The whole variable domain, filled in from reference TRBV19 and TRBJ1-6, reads DGGITQSPKYLFRKEGQNVTLSCEQNLNHDAMYWYRQDPGQGLRLIYYSQIVNDFQKGDIAEGYSVSREKKESFPLTVTSAQKNPTAFYLCASRTGEHNSPLHFGNGTRLTVT.

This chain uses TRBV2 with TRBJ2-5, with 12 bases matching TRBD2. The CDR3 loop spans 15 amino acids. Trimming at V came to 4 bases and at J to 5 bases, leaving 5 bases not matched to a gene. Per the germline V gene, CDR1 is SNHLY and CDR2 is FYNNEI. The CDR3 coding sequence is TGTGCCAGCAGTGGTTCTAGCGGGGGGGCGGAGACCCAGTACTTC. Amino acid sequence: CASSGSSGGAETQYF. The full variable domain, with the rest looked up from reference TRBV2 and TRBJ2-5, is EPEVTQTPSHQVTQMGQEVILRCVPISNHLYFYWYRQILGQKVEFLVSFYNNEISEKSEIFDDQFSVERPDGSNFTLKIRSTKLEDSAMYFCASSGSSGGAETQYFGPGTRLLVL.

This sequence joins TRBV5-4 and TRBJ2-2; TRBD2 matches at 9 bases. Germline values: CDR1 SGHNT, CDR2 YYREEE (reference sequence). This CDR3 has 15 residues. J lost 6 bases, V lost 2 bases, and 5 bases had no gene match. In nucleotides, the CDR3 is TGTGCCAGCAGCTTTGCGGGGGGGTCTCCCGGGGAGCTGTTTTTT. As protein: CASSFAGGSPGELFF. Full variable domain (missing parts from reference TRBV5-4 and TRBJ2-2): ETGVTQSPTHLIKTRGQQVTLRCSSQSGHNTVSWYQQALGQGPQFIFQYYREEENGRGNFPPRFSGLQFPNYSSELNVNALELDDSALYLCASSFAGGSPGELFFGEGSRLTVL.

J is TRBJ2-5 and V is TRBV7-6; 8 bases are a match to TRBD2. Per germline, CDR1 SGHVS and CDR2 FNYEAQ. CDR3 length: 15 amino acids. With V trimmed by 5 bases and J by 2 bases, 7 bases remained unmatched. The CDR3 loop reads CASSIRGGPQETQYF. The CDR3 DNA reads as TGTGCCAGCAGCATCCGGGGGGGGCCACAAGAGACCCAGTACTTC.

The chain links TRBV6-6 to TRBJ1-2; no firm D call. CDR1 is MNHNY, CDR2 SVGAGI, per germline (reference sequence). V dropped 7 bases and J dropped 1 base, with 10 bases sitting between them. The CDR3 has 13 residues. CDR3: CASTNPVNYGYTF. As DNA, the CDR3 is TGTGCCAGCACCAACCCCGTTAACTATGGCTACACCTTC.

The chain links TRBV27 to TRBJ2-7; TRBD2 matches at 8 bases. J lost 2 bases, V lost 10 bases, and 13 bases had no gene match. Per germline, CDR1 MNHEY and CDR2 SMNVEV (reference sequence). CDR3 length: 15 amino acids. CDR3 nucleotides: TGTGCCACCCACCCTAGCGGGCGGACCCCCTACGAGCAGTACTTC. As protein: CATHPSGRTPYEQYF.

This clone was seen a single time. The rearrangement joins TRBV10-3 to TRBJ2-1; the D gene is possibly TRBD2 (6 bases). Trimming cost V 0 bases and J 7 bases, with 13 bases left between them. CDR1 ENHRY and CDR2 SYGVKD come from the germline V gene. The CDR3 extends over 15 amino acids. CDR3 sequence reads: CAISESTRGPNEQFF. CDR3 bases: TGTGCCATCAGTGAGTCGACTAGGGGCCCAAATGAGCAGTTCTTC.

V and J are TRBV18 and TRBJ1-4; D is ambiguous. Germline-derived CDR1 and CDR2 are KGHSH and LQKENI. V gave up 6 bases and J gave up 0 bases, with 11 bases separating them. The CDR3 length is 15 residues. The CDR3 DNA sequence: TGTGCCAGCTCGCGGACGGCTGCAACTAATGAAAAACTGTTTTTT. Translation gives CASSRTAATNEKLFF.

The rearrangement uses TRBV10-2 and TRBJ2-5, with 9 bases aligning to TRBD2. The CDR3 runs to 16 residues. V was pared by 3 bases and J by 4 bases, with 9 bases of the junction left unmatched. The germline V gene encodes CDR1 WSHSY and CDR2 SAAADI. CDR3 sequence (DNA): TGCGCCAGCAGTGACCCCCAGCGGGGGGTTCGAGAGACCCAGTACTTC. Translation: CASSDPQRGVRETQYF.

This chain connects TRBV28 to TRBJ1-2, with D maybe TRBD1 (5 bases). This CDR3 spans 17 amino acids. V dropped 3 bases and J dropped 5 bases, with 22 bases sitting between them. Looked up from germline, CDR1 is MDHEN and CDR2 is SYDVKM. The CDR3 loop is CASSFGGVGVGEYGYTF. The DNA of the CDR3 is TGTGCCAGCAGTTTTGGCGGGGTGGGTGTGGGGGAATATGGCTACACCTTC.